This TCR beta chain was captured in a study of blood T cell repertoires in COVID-19. Assay: immunoSEQ multiplex PCR; the TCRdb copy retains only in-frame clones and omits some. The table lists 150,000 to 200,000 clones, approximately 86% of them singletons. Trimming removed 1 base at V and 4 bases at J, with 10 bases between. Germline V CDR1 and CDR2: LGHDT, YNNKEL (reference sequence). The CDR3 is 15 amino acids. The chain has TRBV3-1 (or the pseudogene TRBV3-2) and TRBJ1-4; D is unclear. The sample consisted of peripheral blood. The sequence was obtained from a man in his forties or fifties with active or convalescent COVID-19. The CDR3: CASSQGGGINEKLFF. As DNA, the CDR3 is TGTGCCAGCAGCCAAGGTGGAGGGATTAATGAAAAACTGTTTTTT.